The sequence of this T cell receptor (beta chain) was determined in a study of T cell responses to AZD1222 COVID-19 vaccine. Trimming took 4 bases from V and 11 from J; bases not matched to a gene: 11. This CDR3 has 13 amino acids. CDR1 and CDR2 (germline): SGHRS, YFSETQ. Notes on this clone: Its specificity is unknown.

The assay was immunoSEQ multiplex PCR, and TCRdb's table has in-frame clones only and misses some. The sample lists a few hundred thousand clones, approximately 95% occurring once. Study-wide results and limits: Among the donors, most were white British and more were female, and clonal diversity was possibly underestimated. Only after the peak T cell response were repertoires sampled. Baseline seropositivity occurred in only a handful of AZD1222 recipients.

This specimen was peripheral blood, taken on day 0 of AZD1222 vaccination. The chain combines TRBV5-1 with TRBJ1-1; 7 nucleotides line up with TRBD1. The clonotype originates from an adult in good health. In DNA form, the CDR3 reads TGCGCCAGCAGCCAGAGTCCCGACAGGGTGGCTTTCTTT. It translates to CASSQSPDRVAFF. Full variable domain (missing parts from reference TRBV5-1 and TRBJ1-1): KAGVTQTPRYLIKTRGQQVTLSCSPISGHRSVSWYQQTPGQGLQFLFEYFSETQRNKGNFPGRFSGRQFSNSRSEMNVSTLELGDSALYLCASSQSPDRVAFFGQGTRLTVV.